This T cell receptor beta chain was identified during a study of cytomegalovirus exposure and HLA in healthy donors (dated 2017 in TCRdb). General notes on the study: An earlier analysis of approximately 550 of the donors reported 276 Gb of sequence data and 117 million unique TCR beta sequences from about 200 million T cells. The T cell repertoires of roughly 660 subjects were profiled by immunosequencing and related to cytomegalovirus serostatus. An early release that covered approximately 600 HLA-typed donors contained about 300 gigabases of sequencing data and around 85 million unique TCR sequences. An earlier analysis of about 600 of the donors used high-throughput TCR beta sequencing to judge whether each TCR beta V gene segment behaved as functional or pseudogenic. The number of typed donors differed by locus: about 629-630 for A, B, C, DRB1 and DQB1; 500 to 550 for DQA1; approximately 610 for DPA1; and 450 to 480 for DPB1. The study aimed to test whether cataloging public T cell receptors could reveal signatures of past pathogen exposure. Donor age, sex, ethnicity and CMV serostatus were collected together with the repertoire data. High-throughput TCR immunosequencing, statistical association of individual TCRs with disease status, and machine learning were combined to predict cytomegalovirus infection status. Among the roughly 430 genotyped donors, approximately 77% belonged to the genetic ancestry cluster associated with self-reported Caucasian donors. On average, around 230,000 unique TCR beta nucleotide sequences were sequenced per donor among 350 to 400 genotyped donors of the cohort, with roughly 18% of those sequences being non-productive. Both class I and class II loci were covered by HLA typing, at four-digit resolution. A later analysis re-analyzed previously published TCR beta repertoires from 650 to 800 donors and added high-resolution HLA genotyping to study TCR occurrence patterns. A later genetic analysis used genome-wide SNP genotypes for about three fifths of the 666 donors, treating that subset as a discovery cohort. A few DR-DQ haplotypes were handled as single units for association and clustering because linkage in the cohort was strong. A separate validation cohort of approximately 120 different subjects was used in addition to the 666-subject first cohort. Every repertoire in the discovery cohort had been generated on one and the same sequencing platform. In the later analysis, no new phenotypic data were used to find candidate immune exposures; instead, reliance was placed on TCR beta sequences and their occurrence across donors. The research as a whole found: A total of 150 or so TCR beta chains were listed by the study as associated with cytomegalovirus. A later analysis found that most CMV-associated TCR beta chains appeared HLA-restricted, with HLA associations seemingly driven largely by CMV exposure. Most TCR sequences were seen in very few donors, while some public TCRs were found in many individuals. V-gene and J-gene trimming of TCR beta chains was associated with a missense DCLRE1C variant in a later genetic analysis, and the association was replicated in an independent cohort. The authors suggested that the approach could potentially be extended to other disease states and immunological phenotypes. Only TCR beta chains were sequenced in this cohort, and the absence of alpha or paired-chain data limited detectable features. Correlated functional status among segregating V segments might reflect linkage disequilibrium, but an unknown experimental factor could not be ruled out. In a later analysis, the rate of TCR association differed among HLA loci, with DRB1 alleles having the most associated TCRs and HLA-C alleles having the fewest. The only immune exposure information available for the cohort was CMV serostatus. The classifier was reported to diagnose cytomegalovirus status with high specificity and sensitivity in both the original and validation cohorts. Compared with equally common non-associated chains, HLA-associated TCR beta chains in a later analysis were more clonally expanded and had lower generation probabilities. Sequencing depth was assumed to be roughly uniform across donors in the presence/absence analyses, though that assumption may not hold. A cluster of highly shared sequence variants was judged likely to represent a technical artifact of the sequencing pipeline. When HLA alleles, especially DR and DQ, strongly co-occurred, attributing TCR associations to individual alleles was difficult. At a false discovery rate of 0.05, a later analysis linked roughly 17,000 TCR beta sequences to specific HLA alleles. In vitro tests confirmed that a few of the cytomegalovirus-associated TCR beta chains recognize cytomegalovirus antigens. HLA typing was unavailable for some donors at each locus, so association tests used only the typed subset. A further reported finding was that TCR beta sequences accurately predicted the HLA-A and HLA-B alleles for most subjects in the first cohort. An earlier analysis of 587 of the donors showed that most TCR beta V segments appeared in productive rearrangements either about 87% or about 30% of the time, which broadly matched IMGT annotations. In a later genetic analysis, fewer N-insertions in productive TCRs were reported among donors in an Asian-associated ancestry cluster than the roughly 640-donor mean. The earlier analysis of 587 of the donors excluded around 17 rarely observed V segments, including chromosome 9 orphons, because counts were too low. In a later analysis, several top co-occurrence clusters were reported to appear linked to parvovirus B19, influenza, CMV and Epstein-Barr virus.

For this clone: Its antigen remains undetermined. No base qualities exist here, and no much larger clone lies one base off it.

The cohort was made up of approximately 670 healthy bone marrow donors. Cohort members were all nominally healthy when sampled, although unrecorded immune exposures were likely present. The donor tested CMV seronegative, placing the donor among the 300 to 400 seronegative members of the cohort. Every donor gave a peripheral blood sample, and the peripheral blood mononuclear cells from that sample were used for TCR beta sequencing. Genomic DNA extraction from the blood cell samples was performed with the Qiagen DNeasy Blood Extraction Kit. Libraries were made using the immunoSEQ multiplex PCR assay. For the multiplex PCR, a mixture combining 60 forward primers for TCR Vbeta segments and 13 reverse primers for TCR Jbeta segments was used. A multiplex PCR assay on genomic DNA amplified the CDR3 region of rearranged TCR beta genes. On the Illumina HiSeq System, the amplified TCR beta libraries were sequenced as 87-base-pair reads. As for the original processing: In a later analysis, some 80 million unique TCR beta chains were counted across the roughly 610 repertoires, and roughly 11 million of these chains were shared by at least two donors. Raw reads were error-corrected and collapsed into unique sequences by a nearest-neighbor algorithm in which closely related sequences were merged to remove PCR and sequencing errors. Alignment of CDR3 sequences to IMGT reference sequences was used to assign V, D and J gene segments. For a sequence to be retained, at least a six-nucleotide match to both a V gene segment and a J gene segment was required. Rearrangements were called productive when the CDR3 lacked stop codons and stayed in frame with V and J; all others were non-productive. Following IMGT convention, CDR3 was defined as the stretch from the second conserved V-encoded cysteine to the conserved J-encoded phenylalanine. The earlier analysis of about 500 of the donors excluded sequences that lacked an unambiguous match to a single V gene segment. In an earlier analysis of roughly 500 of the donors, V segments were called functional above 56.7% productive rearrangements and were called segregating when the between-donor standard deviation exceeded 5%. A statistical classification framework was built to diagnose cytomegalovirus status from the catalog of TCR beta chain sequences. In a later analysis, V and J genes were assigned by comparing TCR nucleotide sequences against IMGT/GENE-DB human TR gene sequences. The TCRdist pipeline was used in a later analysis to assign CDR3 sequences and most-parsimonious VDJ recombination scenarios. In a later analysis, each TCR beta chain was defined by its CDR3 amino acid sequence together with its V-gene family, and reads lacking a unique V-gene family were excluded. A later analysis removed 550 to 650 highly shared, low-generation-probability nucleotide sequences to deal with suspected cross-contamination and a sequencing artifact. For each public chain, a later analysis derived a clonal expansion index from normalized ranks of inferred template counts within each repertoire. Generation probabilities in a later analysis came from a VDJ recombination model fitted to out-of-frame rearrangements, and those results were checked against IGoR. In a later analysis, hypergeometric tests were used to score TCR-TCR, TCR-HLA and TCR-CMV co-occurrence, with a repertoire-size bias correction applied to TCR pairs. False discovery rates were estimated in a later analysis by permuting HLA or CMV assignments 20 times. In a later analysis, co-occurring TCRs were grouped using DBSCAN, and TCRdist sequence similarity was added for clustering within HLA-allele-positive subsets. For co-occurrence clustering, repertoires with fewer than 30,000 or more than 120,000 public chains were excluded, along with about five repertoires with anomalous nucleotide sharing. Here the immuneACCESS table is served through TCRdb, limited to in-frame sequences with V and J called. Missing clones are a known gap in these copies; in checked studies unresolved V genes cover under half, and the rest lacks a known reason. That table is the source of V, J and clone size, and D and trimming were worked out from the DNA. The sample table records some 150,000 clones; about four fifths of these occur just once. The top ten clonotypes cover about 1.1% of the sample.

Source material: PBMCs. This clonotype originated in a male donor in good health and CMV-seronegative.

The CDR3 sequence is CASTTLFMNTEAFF. Here is the DNA: TGTGCCAGCACCACTCTATTCATGAACACTGAAGCTTTCTTT. The chain is assembled from TRBV2 and TRBJ1-1, with the D segment identity uncertain. CDR1 SNHLY and CDR2 FYNNEI were looked up in the germline V gene. Its CDR3 holds 14 amino acids, cysteine through phenylalanine. Kept here is only the CDR3 DNA, which spans 42 bases and is read in frame from base 1. The junction carries 12 bases between V and J, which are trimmed by 7 bases and 0 bases respectively.